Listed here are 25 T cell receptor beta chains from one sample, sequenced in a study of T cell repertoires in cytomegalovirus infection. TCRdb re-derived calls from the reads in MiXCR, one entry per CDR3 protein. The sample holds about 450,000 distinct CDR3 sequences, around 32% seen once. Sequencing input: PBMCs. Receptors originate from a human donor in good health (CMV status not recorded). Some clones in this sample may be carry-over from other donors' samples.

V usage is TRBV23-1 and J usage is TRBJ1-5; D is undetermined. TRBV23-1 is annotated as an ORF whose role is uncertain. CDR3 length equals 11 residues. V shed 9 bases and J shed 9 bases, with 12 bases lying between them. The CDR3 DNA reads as TGCGCCAGGGCGGCAGGCCCGCCCCAGCATTTT. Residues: CARAAGPPQHF.

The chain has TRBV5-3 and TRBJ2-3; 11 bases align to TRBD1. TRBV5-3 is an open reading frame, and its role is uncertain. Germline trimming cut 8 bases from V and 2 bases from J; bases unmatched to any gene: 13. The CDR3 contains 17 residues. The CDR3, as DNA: TGTGCCAGCAGCCCCGGGACAGGGGGTTTTGACACAGATACGCAGTATTTT. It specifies CASSPGTGGFDTDTQYF.

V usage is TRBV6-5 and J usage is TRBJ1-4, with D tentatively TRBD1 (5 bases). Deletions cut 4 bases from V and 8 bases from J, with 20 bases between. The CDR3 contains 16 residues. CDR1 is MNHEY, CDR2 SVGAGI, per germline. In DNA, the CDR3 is TGTGCCAGCAGTTCCATCAGGGCGACCCGGACCGAAAAACTGTTTTTT. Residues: CASSSIRATRTEKLFF.

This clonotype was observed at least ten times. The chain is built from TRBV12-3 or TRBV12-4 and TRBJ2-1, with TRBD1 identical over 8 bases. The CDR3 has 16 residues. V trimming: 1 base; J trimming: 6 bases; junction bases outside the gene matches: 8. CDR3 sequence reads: CASSLDRTGFRNEQFF. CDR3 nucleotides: TGTGCCAGCAGTTTAGATAGGACAGGGTTTCGCAATGAGCAGTTCTTC.

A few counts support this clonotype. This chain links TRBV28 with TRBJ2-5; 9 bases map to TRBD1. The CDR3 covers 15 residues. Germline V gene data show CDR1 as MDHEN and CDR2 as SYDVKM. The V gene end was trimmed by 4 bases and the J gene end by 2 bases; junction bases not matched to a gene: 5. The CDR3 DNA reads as TGTGCCAGCAGTTCCCCCGGGACAGGGCAAGAGACCCAGTACTTC. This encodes CASSSPGTGQETQYF. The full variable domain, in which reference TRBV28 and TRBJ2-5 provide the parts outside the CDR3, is DVKVTQSSRYLVKRTGEKVFLECVQDMDHENMFWYRQDPGLGLRLIYFSYDVKMKEKGDIPEGYSVSREKKERFSLILESASTNQTSMYLCASSSPGTGQETQYFGPGTRLLVL.

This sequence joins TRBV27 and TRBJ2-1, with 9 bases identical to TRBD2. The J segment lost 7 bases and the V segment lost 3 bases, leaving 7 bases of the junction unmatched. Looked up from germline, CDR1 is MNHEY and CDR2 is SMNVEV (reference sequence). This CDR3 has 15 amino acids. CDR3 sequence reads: CASSFPRGGRNEQFF. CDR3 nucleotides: TGTGCCAGCAGTTTCCCGCGGGGGGGCAGGAATGAGCAGTTCTTC.

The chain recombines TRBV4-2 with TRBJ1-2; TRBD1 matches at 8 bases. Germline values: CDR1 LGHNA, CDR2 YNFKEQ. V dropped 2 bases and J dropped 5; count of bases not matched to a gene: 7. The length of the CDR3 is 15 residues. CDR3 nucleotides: TGTGCCAGCAGCCAACAAGCGGACAGGGTGTATGGCTACACCTTC. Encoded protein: CASSQQADRVYGYTF.

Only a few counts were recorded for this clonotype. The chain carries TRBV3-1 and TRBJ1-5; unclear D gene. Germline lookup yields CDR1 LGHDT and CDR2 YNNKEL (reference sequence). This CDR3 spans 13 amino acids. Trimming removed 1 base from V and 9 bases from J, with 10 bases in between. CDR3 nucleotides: TGTGCCAGCAGCCAAGGTCCGGGTTCGCCCCAGCATTTT. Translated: CASSQGPGSPQHF.

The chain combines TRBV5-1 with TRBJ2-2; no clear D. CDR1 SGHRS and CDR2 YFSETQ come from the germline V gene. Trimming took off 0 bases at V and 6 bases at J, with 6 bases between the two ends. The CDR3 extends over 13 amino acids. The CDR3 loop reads CASSLEVAGELFF. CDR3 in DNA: TGCGCCAGCAGCTTGGAGGTTGCCGGGGAGCTGTTTTTT. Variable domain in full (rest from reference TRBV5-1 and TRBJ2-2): KAGVTQTPRYLIKTRGQQVTLSCSPISGHRSVSWYQQTPGQGLQFLFEYFSETQRNKGNFPGRFSGRQFSNSRSEMNVSTLELGDSALYLCASSLEVAGELFFGEGSRLTVL.

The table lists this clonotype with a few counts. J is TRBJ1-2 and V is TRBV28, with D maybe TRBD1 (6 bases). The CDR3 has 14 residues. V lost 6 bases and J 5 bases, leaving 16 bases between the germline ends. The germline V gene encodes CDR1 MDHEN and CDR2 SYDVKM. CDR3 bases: TGTGCCAGCAGAAAGGGGGGGGCGCGATATGGCTACACCTTC. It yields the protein CASRKGGARYGYTF.

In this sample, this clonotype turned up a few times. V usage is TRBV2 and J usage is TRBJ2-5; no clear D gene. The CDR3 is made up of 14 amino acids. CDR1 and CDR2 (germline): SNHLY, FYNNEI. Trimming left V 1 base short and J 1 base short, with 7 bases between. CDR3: CASSEGRSQETQYF. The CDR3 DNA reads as TGTGCCAGCAGTGAAGGGCGGTCCCAAGAGACCCAGTACTTC.

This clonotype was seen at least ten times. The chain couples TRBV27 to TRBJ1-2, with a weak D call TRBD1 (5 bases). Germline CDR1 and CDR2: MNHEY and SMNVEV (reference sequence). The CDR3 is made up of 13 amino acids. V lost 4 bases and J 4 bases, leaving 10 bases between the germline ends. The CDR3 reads CASSWDGAYGYTF. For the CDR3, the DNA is TGTGCCAGCAGTTGGGACGGAGCCTATGGCTACACCTTC.

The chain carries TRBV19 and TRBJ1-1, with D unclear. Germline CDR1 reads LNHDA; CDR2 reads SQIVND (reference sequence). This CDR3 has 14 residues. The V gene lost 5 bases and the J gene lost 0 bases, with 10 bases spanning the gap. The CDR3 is CASSSLQMNTEAFF. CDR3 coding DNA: TGTGCCAGTAGTTCTCTCCAGATGAACACTGAAGCTTTCTTT. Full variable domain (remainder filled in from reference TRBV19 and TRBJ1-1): DGGITQSPKYLFRKEGQNVTLSCEQNLNHDAMYWYRQDPGQGLRLIYYSQIVNDFQKGDIAEGYSVSREKKESFPLTVTSAQKNPTAFYLCASSSLQMNTEAFFGQGTRLTVV.

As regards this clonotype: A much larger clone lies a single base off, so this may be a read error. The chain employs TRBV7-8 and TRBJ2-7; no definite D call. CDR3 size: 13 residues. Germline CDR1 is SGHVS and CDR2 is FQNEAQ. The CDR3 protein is CASSLGQFYDQYF. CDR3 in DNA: TGTGCCAGCAGCTTAGGCCAGTTCTACGATCAGTACTTC. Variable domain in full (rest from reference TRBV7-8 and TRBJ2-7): GAGVSQSPRYKVAKRGQDVALRCDPISGHVSLFWYQQALGQGPEFLTYFQNEAQLDKSGLPSDRFFAERPEGSVSTLKIQRTQQEDSAVYLCASSLGQFYDQYFGPGTRLTVT.

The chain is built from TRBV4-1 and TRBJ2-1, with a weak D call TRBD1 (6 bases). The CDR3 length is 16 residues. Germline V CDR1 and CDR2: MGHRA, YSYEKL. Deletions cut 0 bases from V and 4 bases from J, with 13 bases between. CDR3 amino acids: CASSQDLGATYNEQFF. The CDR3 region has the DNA TGCGCCAGCAGCCAAGATCTGGGGGCGACTTACAATGAGCAGTTCTTC.

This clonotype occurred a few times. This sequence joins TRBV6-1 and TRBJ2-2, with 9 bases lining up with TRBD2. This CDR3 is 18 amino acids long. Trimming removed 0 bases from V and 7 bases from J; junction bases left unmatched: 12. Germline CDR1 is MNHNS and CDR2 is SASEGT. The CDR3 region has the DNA TGTGCCAGCAGTGAAGCATTCGGGCGGGGGGGACCCGGCGGGGAGCTGTTTTTT. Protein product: CASSEAFGRGGPGGELFF.

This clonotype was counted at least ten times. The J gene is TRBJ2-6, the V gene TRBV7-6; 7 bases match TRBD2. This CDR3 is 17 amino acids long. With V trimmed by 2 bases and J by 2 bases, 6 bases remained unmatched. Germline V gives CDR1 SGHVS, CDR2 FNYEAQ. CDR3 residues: CASSLRRGNAGANVLTF. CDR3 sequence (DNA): TGTGCCAGCAGCTTAAGGCGGGGGAATGCTGGGGCCAACGTCCTGACTTTC.

The DNA of the CDR3 is TGTGCCAGCCAGACAGGATCAAATTTAGCCAAAAACATTCAGTACTTC. This translates into CASQTGSNLAKNIQYF. The chain joins TRBV28 to TRBJ2-4; perhaps TRBD1 as D (6 bases). Between the trimmed V and J ends, which lost 8 bases and 0 bases, there was a span of 17 bases. The CDR3 spans 16 residues. CDR1 MDHEN and CDR2 SYDVKM come from the germline V gene. The full variable domain, with the rest looked up from reference TRBV28 and TRBJ2-4, is DVKVTQSSRYLVKRTGEKVFLECVQDMDHENMFWYRQDPGLGLRLIYFSYDVKMKEKGDIPEGYSVSREKKERFSLILESASTNQTSMYLCASQTGSNLAKNIQYFGAGTRLSVL.

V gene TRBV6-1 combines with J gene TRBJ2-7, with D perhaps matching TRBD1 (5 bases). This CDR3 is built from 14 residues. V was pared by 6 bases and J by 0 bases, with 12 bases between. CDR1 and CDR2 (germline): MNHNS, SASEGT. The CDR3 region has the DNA TGTGCCAGCAGATCCTTTCAGGGCTCCTACGAGCAGTACTTC. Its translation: CASRSFQGSYEQYF.

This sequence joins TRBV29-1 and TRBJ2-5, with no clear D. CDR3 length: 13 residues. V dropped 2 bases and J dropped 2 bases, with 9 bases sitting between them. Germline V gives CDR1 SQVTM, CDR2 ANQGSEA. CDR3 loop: CSVEPITQETQYF. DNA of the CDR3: TGCAGCGTTGAACCGATAACTCAAGAGACCCAGTACTTC.

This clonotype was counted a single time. CDR3 nucleotide sequence: TGTGCCAGCAGCCTTGGCCCCGGCAGGGACAATCAGCCCCAGCATTTT. Translation: CASSLGPGRDNQPQHF. The chain uses TRBV5-6 and TRBJ1-5; TRBD1 is a possible D gene (5 bases). The CDR3 runs to 16 residues. From germline, CDR1 is SGHDT and CDR2 YYEEEE. V lost 4 bases, J lost 3 bases, and 17 bases lay in between.

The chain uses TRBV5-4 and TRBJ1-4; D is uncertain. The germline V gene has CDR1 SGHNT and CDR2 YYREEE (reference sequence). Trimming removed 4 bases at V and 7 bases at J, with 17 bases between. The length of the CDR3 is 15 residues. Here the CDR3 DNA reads TGTGCCAGCAGCCCGAAACAGCCAGGCGCTGAAAAACTGTTTTTT. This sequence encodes CASSPKQPGAEKLFF.

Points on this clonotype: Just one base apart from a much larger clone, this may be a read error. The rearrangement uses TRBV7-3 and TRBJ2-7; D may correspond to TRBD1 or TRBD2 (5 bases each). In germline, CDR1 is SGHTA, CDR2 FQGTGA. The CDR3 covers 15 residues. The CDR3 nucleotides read TGTGCCAGCAGCTTTGGGTGGGGGTCAACCTACGGGCAGTACTTC. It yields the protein CASSFGWGSTYGQYF.

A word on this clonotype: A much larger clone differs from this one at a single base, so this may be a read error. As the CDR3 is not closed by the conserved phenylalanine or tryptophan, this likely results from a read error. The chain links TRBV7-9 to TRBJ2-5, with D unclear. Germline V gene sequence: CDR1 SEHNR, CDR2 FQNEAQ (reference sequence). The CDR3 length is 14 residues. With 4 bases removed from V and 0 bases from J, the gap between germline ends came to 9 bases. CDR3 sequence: CASSSPRNQETQYL. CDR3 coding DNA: TGTGCCAGCAGCTCCCCCCGGAACCAAGAGACCCAGTACTTA.

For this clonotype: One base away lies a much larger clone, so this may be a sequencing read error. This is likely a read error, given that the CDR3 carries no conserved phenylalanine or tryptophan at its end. This CDR3 is CASSLVGTTNEKLFC. The DNA of the CDR3 is TGTGCCAGCAGTCTCGTCGGGACAACTAATGAAAAACTGTTTTGT. This sequence joins TRBV7-2 and TRBJ1-4; D remains unclear. Trimming removed 6 bases from V and 0 bases from J, with 11 bases in between. The CDR3 totals 15 residues. Germline CDR1 reads SGHTA; CDR2 reads FQGNSA.